These 9 T cell receptor beta chains were sequenced from one sample in a study of CD8 T cells in Susac syndrome. Random hexamers primed reverse transcription of about 0.45 to 1 ug RNA. TCRdb ran MiXCR on the immunoSEQ multiplex PCR reads and lists one entry per CDR3 protein. The sample holds under 200,000 distinct CDR3 sequences, 90% to 95% seen once. The sample consisted of CD4+ T cells from PBMCs. The receptors shown here come from a human donor in good health.

The chain recombines TRBV20-1 with TRBJ1-4, with D possibly TRBD1 on 5 matching bases. There are 14 residues in the CDR3. Germline CDR1 reads DFQATT; CDR2 reads SNEGSKA (reference sequence). V lost 1 base and J lost 5, with 11 bases in between. CDR3 DNA sequence: TGCAGTGCTAGAGCGTGGGGGGGAAATGAAAAACTGTTTTTT. This translates into CSARAWGGNEKLFF.

The chain uses TRBV30 and TRBJ2-1; 9 bases agree with TRBD2. V lost 1 base and J lost 5; bases outside the gene matches: 3. Germline CDR1 reads GTSNPN; CDR2 reads SVGIG (reference sequence). The CDR3 contains 14 residues. CDR3 DNA sequence: TGTGCCTGGAGTGGGAGACTAGCGGACAATGAGCAGTTCTTC. Translated: CAWSGRLADNEQFF.

The genes are TRBV25-1 and TRBJ1-1; D unresolved. V shed 2 bases and J shed 0 bases, with 4 bases lying between them. The CDR3 loop spans 13 amino acids. Germline V gene data show CDR1 as MGHDK and CDR2 as SYGVNS. Here the CDR3 reads CASSEGVNTEAFF. CDR3 nucleotide sequence: TGTGCCAGCAGTGAAGGAGTGAACACTGAAGCTTTCTTT.

The chain combines TRBV27 with TRBJ1-2; 12 bases agree with TRBD1. CDR1 is MNHEY, CDR2 SMNVEV, per germline (reference sequence). The CDR3 runs to 14 residues. The J segment lost 8 bases and the V segment lost 8 bases, leaving 9 bases of the junction unmatched. CDR3 sequence: CASLPGQGALGYTF. CDR3 DNA: TGTGCCAGCCTTCCGGGACAGGGGGCGTTAGGCTACACCTTC.

V and J are TRBV20-1 and TRBJ1-5; 8 bases are a match to TRBD1. Looked up from germline, CDR1 is DFQATT and CDR2 is SNEGSKA (reference sequence). The length of the CDR3 is 14 residues. Trimming removed 4 bases from V and 5 bases from J; junction bases left unmatched: 7. DNA for the CDR3: TGCAGTGCTACCGGGACAGGAGCCGATCAGCCCCAGCATTTT. This gives the protein CSATGTGADQPQHF.

The V and J genes are TRBV15 and TRBJ2-3; TRBD2 agrees at 7 bases. The CDR3 loop spans 15 amino acids. The V gene's germline CDR1 is LNHNV and CDR2 YYDKDF (reference sequence). After removal of 1 base from V and 6 bases from J, the junction contained 7 bases not matched to a gene. CDR3 residues: CATSRGLAGVDTQYF. The CDR3 DNA follows: TGTGCCACCAGCAGAGGTTTGGCGGGGGTGGATACGCAGTATTTT.

This chain joins TRBV5-4 and TRBJ2-7; maybe TRBD2 (6 bases). The CDR3 length is 12 residues. V was pared by 5 bases and J by 4 bases, with 10 bases between. Germline V gene data show CDR1 as SGHNT and CDR2 as YYREEE (reference sequence). The CDR3 protein is CASSRDLYEQYV. Here the CDR3 DNA reads TGTGCCAGCAGTAGGGACTTATACGAGCAGTACGTC.

The chain joins TRBV28 to TRBJ2-1; D might be TRBD1 (5 bases). The germline CDR1 and CDR2 sequences are MDHEN and SYDVKM. The CDR3 contains 13 residues. Trimming removed 2 bases from V and 8 bases from J, with 10 bases in between. Here the CDR3 DNA reads TGTGCCAGCAGTTTAAGCCTAGGGGATGAGCAGTTCTTC. This codes for CASSLSLGDEQFF.

The chain couples TRBV23-1 to TRBJ2-5; 12 positions match TRBD2. TRBV23-1 is assigned to the ORF class and has an uncertain function. J gave up 7 bases and V 0 bases, and 12 bases lay outside the gene matches. CDR3 size: 18 residues. CDR3 sequence: CASSQSVRLAGAGRTQYF. For the CDR3, the DNA is TGCGCCAGCAGTCAATCGGTCCGACTAGCGGGGGCCGGTCGGACCCAGTACTTC.